This TCR beta chain was captured in a study of T cells after posttransplantation cyclophosphamide. Findings of the study overall: Donor CD8+ memory clones often dominated recipient blood repertoires at later times. Tissue-infiltrating T cells from skin or gut overlapped little with blood T cells. Recipient CMV seropositivity and CMV reactivation strongly tracked TRB clonality.

TCRdb's copy holds only in-frame clones and misses some; the assay was immunoSEQ multiplex PCR. The sample includes about 53,000 clones, 70% to 90% seen only once; the top ten take approximately 2.6%. The CDR3 has 15 residues. Trimming shortened V by 5 bases and J by 10 bases, and 21 bases separated the two germline ends. Germline CDR1 and CDR2: MDHEN and SYDVKM. Worth noting for this clone: What it recognizes is unknown.

The material sequenced was PBMCs. V and J are TRBV28 and TRBJ2-1; maybe TRBD2 (6 bases). The clonotype comes from a man younger than 40 with a blood cancer, CMV-positive, and with a related stem cell donor. The CDR3 DNA sequence: TGTGCCAGCAGTGCAGACCGGGAGAACTGGGAAGAGCAGTTCTTC. As protein: CASSADRENWEEQFF.